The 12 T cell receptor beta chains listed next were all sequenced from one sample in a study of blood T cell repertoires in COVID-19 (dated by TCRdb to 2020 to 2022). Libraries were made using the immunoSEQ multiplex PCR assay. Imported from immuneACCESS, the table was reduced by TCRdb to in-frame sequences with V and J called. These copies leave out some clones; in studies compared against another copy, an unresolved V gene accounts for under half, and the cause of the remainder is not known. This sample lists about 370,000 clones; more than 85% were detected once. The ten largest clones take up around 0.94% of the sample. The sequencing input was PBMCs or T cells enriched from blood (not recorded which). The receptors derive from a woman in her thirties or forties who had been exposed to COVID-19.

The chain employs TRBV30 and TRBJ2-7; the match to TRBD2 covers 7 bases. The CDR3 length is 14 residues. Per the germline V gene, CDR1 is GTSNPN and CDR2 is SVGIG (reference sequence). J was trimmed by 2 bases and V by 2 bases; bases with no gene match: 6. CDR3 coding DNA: TGTGCCTGGAGTTCGGGACTAAACCCCTACGAGCAGTACTTC. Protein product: CAWSSGLNPYEQYF.

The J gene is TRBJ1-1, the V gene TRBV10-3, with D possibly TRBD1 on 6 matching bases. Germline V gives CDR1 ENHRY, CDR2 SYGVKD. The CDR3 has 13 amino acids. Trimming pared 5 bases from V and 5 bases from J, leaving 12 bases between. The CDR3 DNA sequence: TGTGCCATCAGTCGGACAGAGGGGACTGAAGCTTTCTTT. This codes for CAISRTEGTEAFF.

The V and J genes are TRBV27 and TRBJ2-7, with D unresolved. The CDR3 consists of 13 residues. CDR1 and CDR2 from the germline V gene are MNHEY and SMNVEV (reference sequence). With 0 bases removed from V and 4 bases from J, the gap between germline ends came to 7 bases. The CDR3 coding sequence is TGTGCCAGCAGTTTATCCGCGGATTACGAGCAGTACTTC. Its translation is CASSLSADYEQYF.

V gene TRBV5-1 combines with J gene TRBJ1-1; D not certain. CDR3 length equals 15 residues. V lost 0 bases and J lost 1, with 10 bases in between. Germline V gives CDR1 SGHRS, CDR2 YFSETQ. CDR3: CASSLVAGGNTEAFF. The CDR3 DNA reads TGCGCCAGCAGCTTGGTTGCAGGAGGGAACACTGAAGCTTTCTTT.

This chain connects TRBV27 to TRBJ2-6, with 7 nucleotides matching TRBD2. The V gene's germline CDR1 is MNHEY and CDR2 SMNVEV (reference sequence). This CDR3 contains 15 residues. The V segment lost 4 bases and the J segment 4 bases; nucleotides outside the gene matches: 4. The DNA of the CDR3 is TGTGCCAGCAGTTCGGGGGAGGGAGGGGCCAACGTCCTGACTTTC. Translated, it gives CASSSGEGGANVLTF.

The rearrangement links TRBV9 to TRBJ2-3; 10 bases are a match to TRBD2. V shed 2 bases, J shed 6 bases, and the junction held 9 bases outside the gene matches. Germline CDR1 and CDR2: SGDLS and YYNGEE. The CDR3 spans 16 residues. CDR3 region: CASSVGLAGVGDTQYF. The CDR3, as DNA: TGTGCCAGCAGCGTTGGGCTAGCGGGGGTAGGGGATACGCAGTATTTT.

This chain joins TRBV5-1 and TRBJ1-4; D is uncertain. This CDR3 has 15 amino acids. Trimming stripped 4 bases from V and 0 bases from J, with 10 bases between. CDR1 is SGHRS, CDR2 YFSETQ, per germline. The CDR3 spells CASSLLGATNEKLFF. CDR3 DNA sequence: TGCGCCAGCAGCCTGCTGGGCGCAACTAATGAAAAACTGTTTTTT. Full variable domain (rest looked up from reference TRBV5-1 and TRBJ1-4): KAGVTQTPRYLIKTRGQQVTLSCSPISGHRSVSWYQQTPGQGLQFLFEYFSETQRNKGNFPGRFSGRQFSNSRSEMNVSTLELGDSALYLCASSLLGATNEKLFFGSGTQLSVL.

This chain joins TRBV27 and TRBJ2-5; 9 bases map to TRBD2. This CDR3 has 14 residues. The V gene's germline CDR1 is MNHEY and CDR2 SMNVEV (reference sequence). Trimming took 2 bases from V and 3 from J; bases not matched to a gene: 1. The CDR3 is CASSLGTSKETQYF. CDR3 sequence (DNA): TGTGCCAGCAGTTTAGGGACTAGCAAAGAGACCCAGTACTTC.

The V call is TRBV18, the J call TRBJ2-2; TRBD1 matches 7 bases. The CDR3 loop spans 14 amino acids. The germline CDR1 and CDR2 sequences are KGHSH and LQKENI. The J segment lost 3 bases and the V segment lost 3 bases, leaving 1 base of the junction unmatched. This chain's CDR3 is CASSPTGDTGELFF. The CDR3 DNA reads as TGTGCCAGCTCACCCACAGGGGACACCGGGGAGCTGTTTTTT.

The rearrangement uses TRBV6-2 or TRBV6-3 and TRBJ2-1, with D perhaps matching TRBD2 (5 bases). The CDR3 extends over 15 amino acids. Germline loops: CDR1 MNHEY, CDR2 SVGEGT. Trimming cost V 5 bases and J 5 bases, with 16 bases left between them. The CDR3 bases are TGTGCCAGCAGTGACCCGCTAGAGCGGCACAATGAGCAGTTCTTC. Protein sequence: CASSDPLERHNEQFF.

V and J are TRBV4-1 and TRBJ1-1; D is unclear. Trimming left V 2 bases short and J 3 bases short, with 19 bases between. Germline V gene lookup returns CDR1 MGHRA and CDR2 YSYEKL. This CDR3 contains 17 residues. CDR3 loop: CASSQISGSVAHTEAFF. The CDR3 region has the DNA TGCGCCAGCAGCCAAATATCGGGGTCGGTTGCGCACACTGAAGCTTTCTTT.

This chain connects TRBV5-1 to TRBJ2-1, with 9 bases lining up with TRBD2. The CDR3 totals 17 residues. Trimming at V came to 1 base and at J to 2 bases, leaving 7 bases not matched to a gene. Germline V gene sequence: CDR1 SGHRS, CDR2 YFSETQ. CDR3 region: CASSLTASGIPYNEQFF. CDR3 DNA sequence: TGCGCCAGCAGCTTGACGGCTAGCGGGATCCCCTACAATGAGCAGTTCTTC.